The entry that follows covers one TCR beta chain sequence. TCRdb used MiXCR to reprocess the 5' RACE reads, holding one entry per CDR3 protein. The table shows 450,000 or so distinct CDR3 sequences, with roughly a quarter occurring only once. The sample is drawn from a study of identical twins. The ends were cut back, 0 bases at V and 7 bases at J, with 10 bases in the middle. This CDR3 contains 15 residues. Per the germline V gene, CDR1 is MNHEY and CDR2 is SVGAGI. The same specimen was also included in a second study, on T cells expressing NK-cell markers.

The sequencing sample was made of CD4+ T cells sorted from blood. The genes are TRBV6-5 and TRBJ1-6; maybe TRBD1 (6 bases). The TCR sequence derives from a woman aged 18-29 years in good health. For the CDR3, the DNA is TGTGCCAGCAGTTACTCGGGGAGGGGGAATTCACCCCTCCACTTT. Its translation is CASSYSGRGNSPLHF.